Listed here is a single T cell receptor (beta chain). Participants came from about two dozen US areas, aged about 18 to 95 years. Clinical history reported by participants formed the basis on which cohorts were assigned. Symptom resolution, clearance, or two negative PCRs marked the recovered donors of Cohort 3. Authors' data handling: Amplification from reference gene primers served as the basis for estimated nucleated cell counts. Measured with immunoSEQ multiplex PCR; TCRdb has only the in-frame clones, and not every one. V and J calls and clone size are copied from that table; D and trimming were computed from the DNA. The table lists hundreds of thousands of clones, 88% of them singletons. This sample is part of a study of blood T cell repertoires in COVID-19. The CDR3 is 15 amino acids. CDR1 and CDR2 (germline): MNHEY, SVGEGT. V shed 6 bases and J 8 bases; nucleotides not matched to a gene: 15.

The sequence came from a woman in her 30s who had recovered from COVID-19. The J gene is TRBJ1-1, the V gene TRBV6-2 or TRBV6-3, with 7 nucleotides matching TRBD1. Sequenced: PBMCs or T cells enriched from blood (not recorded which). For the CDR3, the DNA is TGTGCCAGCAGCCCCCGGACAGGACCTCAAAAGGAAGCTTTCTTT. This translates into CASSPRTGPQKEAFF.